The entry that follows covers one TCR beta chain sequence. Germline CDR1 SGHAT, CDR2 FQNNGV. V was pared by 0 bases and J by 7 bases, with 9 bases between. The length of the CDR3 is 14 residues. Each CDR3 protein is one row after TCRdb ran MiXCR on the RT-PCR reads. The sample contains about 680,000 distinct CDR3 sequences, 13% to 15% of which appear only once. The sequencing input was memory CD4+ T cells from blood. The sequence came from a female donor in good health, serving as a healthy control. V is TRBV11-2 and J is TRBJ2-2; D gene unclear. The CDR3 region is CASSLESSLGELFF. CDR3 sequence (DNA): TGTGCCAGCAGCTTAGAATCTAGTCTCGGGGAGCTGTTTTTT.